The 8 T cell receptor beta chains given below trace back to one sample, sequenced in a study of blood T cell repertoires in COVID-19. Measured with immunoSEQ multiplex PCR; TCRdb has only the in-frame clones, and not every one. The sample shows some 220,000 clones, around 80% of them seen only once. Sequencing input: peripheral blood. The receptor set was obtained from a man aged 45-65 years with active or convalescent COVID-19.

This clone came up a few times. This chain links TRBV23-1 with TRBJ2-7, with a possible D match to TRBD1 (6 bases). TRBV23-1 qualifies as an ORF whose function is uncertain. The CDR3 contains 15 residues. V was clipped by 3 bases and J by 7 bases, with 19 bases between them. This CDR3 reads CASSHSRDTLGEQYF. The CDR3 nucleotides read TGCGCCAGCAGTCATTCTAGGGACACTCTGGGTGAGCAGTACTTC.

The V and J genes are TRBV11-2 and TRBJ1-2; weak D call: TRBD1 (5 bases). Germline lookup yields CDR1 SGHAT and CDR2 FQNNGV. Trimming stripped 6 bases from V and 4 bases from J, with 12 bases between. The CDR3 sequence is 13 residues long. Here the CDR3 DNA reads TGTGCCAGCAGTTCCTGGGGGGGCTATGGCTACACCTTC. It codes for CASSSWGGYGYTF.

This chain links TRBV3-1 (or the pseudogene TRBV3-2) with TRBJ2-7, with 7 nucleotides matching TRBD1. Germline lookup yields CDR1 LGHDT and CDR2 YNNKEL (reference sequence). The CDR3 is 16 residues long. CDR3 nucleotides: TGTGCCAGTAGCCGAGACTGGACAGGCTCGCTCTACGAGCAGTACGTC. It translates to CASSRDWTGSLYEQYV.

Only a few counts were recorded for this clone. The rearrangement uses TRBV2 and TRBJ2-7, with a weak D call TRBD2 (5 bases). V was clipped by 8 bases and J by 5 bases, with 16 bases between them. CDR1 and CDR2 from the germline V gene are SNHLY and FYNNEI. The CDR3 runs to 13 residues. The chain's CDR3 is CASEHREIDEQYF. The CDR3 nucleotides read TGTGCCAGCGAGCATCGGGAAATAGACGAGCAGTACTTC. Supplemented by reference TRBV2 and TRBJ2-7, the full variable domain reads EPEVTQTPSHQVTQMGQEVILRCVPISNHLYFYWYRQILGQKVEFLVSFYNNEISEKSEIFDDQFSVERPDGSNFTLKIRSTKLEDSAMYFCASEHREIDEQYFGPGTRLTVT.

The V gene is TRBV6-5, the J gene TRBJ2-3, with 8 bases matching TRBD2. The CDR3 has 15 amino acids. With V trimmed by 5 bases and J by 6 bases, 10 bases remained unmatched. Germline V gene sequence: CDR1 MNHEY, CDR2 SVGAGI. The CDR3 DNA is TGTGCCAGCAGTCGAGGACTAGCTTGGCCGGATACGCAGTATTTT. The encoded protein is CASSRGLAWPDTQYF.

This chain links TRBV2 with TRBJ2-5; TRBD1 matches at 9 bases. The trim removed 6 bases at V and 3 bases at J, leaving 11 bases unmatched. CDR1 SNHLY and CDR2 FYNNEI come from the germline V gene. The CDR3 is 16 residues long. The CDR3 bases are TGTGCCAGCAGCCCAATTCCGGGACAGGGAGAAGAGACCCAGTACTTC. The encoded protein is CASSPIPGQGEETQYF.

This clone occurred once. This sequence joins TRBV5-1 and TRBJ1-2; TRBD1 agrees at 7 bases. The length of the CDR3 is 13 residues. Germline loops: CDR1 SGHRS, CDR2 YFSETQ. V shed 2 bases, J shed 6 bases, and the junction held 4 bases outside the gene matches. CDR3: CASSFGTDNGYTF. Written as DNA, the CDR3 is TGCGCCAGCAGCTTCGGGACAGACAATGGCTACACCTTC.

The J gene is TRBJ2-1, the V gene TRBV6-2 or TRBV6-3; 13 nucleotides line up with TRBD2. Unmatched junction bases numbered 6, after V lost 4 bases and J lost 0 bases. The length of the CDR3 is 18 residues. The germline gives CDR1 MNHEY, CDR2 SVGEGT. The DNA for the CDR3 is TGTGCCAGCAGTTCCTGGACTAGCGGGGGCGGCTCCTACAATGAGCAGTTCTTC. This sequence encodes CASSSWTSGGGSYNEQFF.